This TCR beta chain derives from a study of shared clonotypes between healthy human individuals. Study-wide results and limits: Even with large depth, rarefaction showed that sorted-subset sequencing was incomplete. Few donors restricted represented genetic and exposure-history diversity. The study found lower generation probabilities in non-shared clonotypes than in those shared by all four donors.

A note on this clone: Antigen specificity is unknown. The sample has other DNA sequences that encode this CDR3 too.

This table comes from immunoSEQ multiplex PCR, and its TCRdb copy is limited to in-frame clones, with some not included. Here the sample spans under 1,100,000 clones, 78% being singletons. Participating donors were healthy, HIV-negative adults free of recent acute infections or vaccinations. This CDR3 is built from 14 residues. The germline V and J ends were trimmed by 1 base and 5 bases, with 11 bases remaining between them. Germline loops: CDR1 SEHNR, CDR2 FQNEAQ (reference sequence). This receptor was identified in a man between 18 and 35 years old in good health. Some clones in this sample may be carry-over from other donors' samples. The chain couples TRBV7-9 to TRBJ2-5; D perhaps matches TRBD2 (5 bases). The sequenced material came from memory CD4+ T cells from PBMCs. Sample subset: CD45RA-negative fraction. The CDR3 loop reads CASSLVGGSETQYF. The CDR3 DNA reads TGTGCCAGCAGCTTAGTCGGCGGGTCTGAGACCCAGTACTTC.